Listed below are T cell receptor beta chains from one sample, sequenced in a study of T cells in Graves' hyperthyroidism and ophthalmopathy. TCRdb fed the multiplex PCR reads into MiXCR, producing one record per CDR3 protein. This repertoire shows about 610,000 distinct CDR3 sequences, approximately 44% found once; its top ten account for about 7.8%. Sequenced: peripheral blood or thyroid tissue (not recorded which). The source is a woman between 18 and 30 years old with Graves' hyperthyroidism. The CDR3 runs from the conserved cysteine through the conserved F or W. A D gene is named only where the DNA matches it firmly. Only part of the rows carry a size: once, few, many, or a class if the clone is expanded.

d_call j_call v_call clone_size cdr3_nt cdr3_aa
. TRBJ2-5 TRBV7-2 many TGTGCCAGCAGCTTAGATACCAAGACCCAGTACTTC CASSLDTKTQYF
. TRBJ1-5 TRBV2 . TGTGCCACGTCCCGAGGTTTGGGTGGAAGCAATCAGCCCCAGCATTTT CATSRGLGGSNQPQHF
. TRBJ2-1 TRBV7-4 . TGTGCCAGCAGTTCCTGGGGGCATGAGCAGTTCTTC CASSSWGHEQFF
TRBD1 TRBJ2-7 TRBV2 few TGTGCCAGCAGCCGGTCCCTTGACAGGGCCAATCATTACGAGCAGTACTTC CASSRSLDRANHYEQYF
. TRBJ2-2 TRBV30 . TGTGCCTGGAGTGTTATCAGGGTATTTACCGGGGAGCTGTTTTTT CAWSVIRVFTGELFF
. TRBJ1-2 TRBV7-8 . TGTGCCAGCAGCCCCCTCGGGGCGAACTATGGCTACACCTTC CASSPLGANYGYTF
. TRBJ2-7 TRBV20-1 many TGCAGTGCTAGGGAGGGACACGCGTCACCCTACGAGCAGTACTTC CSAREGHASPYEQYF
. TRBJ1-2 TRBV29-1 . TGCAGCCTGGAGGTGGGTCGAGGCTACACCTTC CSLEVGRGYTF
TRBD1 TRBJ2-7 TRBV6-5 few TGTGCCAGCAGTTCGAGGCAGGGGGTTTTCGAGCAGTACTTC CASSSRQGVFEQYF
TRBD2 TRBJ2-5 TRBV6-6 many TGTGCCACTTCGGGGGGCCAAGAGACCCAGTACTTC CATSGGQETQYF
. TRBJ2-2 TRBV6-4 many TGTGCCAGCAGTACCGGTGATAGCGCCACCGGGGAGCTGTTTTTT CASSTGDSATGELFF
TRBD2 TRBJ2-5 TRBV19 . TGTGCCAGTAGTATTTCCCTTTCGACTAGCGGGGACGGTGCGACCCAGTACTTC CASSISLSTSGDGATQYF
. TRBJ1-4 TRBV20-1 many TGCAGTGCTCAGCCAGGGACCGATTGGAGCGAAAAACTGTTTTTT CSAQPGTDWSEKLFF
. TRBJ2-1 TRBV10-3 few TGTGCCATCGTCCGGGACGACTACAATGAGCAGTTCTTC CAIVRDDYNEQFF
TRBD2 TRBJ2-7 TRBV5-8 . TGTGCCAGCAGCTGGACTAGCGGGAGGGCCACGAACAATGAGCAGTACTTC CASSWTSGRATNNEQYF
. TRBJ2-7 TRBV29-1 . TGCAGCGTAGGGGACGGAGCCTACGAGCAGTACTTC CSVGDGAYEQYF
TRBD1 TRBJ2-7 TRBV2 once TGTGCCAGCAGTGCGGGACAGGGGTTCGAGCAGTACTTC CASSAGQGFEQYF
TRBD1 TRBJ2-5 TRBV7-9 many TGTGCCAGCAGCCCCTCGGACAGGATGAAGACCCAGTACTTC CASSPSDRMKTQYF
. TRBJ2-2 TRBV2 . TGTGCCAGCAGTTTAACTAGCGGGACAGGGGACGTGGCCGGGGAGCTGTTTTTT CASSLTSGTGDVAGELFF
. TRBJ1-6 TRBV13 . TGTGCCAGCAGCGATACTAGATCCGGGGATAATTCACCCCTCCACTTT CASSDTRSGDNSPLHF